Listed below are T cell receptor beta chains from one sample, sequenced in a study of cytomegalovirus exposure and HLA in healthy donors. Sequenced by immunoSEQ multiplex PCR; TCRdb stores in-frame clones only, minus some. This sample's table has 150,000 to 200,000 clones. Sequenced input: PBMCs. The receptor source for this set is a man aged 30 to 39 in good health and CMV-seronegative. Both conserved end residues are part of each CDR3. A D gene is named only where the DNA matches it firmly.

v_call	d_call	j_call	cdr3_nt	cdr3_aa
TRBV2	TRBD1	TRBJ2-1	TGTGCCAGCAACCCGGACAGGGCGGCCTACAATGAGCAGTTCTTC	CASNPDRAAYNEQFF
TRBV5-1	TRBD1	TRBJ1-3	TGCGCCAGCAGCTTGCTACAGGGGAATGGAAACACCATATATTTT	CASSLLQGNGNTIYF
TRBV27	TRBD2	TRBJ2-1	TGTGCCAGCAGAGGACTAGCGGGAGCCAGCTCCTACAATGAGCAGTTCTTC	CASRGLAGASSYNEQFF
TRBV5-4	TRBD2	TRBJ2-1	TGTGCCAGCAGTTTAAGCTCCAGCGGGAGGTACAATGAGCAGTTCTTC	CASSLSSSGRYNEQFF
TRBV7-6	TRBD1	TRBJ1-1	TGTGCCAGCAGCCCCCGACAGGGGTATACTGAAGCTTTCTTT	CASSPRQGYTEAFF
TRBV13	.	TRBJ2-7	TGTGCCAGCAGCCCACCTCAGGGGTGGGGCATCTACGAGCAGTACTTC	CASSPPQGWGIYEQYF
TRBV7-2	.	TRBJ2-5	TGTGCCAGCAGTCGGACATTCCAAGAGACCCAGTACTTC	CASSRTFQETQYF
TRBV19	.	TRBJ1-4	TGTGCCAGTAGTATCCCGGGGGCTAATGAAAAACTGTTTTTT	CASSIPGANEKLFF
TRBV5-1	TRBD2	TRBJ2-7	TGCGCCAGCAGCATGACTAGCGGGACCTACGAGCAGTACTTC	CASSMTSGTYEQYF
TRBV5-4	TRBD1	TRBJ2-5	TGTGCCAGCAGCCTCTACCGGGACAGACCTCAGACCCAGTACTTC	CASSLYRDRPQTQYF
TRBV29-1	.	TRBJ2-1	TGCAGCGTGGGCGGGGAGCAGTTCTTC	CSVGGEQFF
TRBV11-2	TRBD1	TRBJ1-5	TGTGCCAGCAGCGGGGGGACAGGCTCGGGGCGGCCCCAGCATTTT	CASSGGTGSGRPQHF
TRBV30	TRBD1	TRBJ1-1	TGTGCCTGGAGTGTAGGGACAGGGGGCGATCCGCTGGGCACTGAAGCTTTCTTT	CAWSVGTGGDPLGTEAFF
TRBV18	.	TRBJ1-1	TGTGCCAGCTCCCAGCTAGAGAACACTGAAGCTTTCTTT	CASSQLENTEAFF
TRBV29-1	TRBD1	TRBJ1-4	TGCAGCGGGTCGACAGGGTTGGGTGAAAAACTGTTTTTT	CSGSTGLGEKLFF
TRBV19	.	TRBJ1-2	TGTGCCAGTAGTATAGGGACAGAGCGAAACTATGGCTACACCTTC	CASSIGTERNYGYTF
TRBV5-8	TRBD1	TRBJ2-7	TGTGCCAGCAGCTTGGCCGGGACAGGCCTCTACGAGCAGTACTTC	CASSLAGTGLYEQYF
TRBV7-6	.	TRBJ1-3	TGTGCCAGCAGCTCCCGGGACTCTGGAAACACCATATATTTT	CASSSRDSGNTIYF
TRBV5-8	TRBD2	TRBJ2-3	TGTGCCAGCAGCCCGGGGACTAGCGGGGGGGCAGATACGCAGTATTTT	CASSPGTSGGADTQYF
TRBV4-3	.	TRBJ1-2	TGCGCCAGCAGCCCGGGGGTCGCGATCGGTGGCTACACCTTC	CASSPGVAIGGYTF
TRBV21-1	.	TRBJ2-7	TGTGCCAGCAGCAAAGATAGCGGCGCGGTCTACGAGCAGTACTTC	CASSKDSGAVYEQYF
TRBV30	.	TRBJ1-5	TGTGCCTGGAGTGTGGAGGGGAAACAGCCCCAGCATTTT	CAWSVEGKQPQHF
TRBV7-3	TRBD1	TRBJ2-7	TGTGCCAGCAGCCCCGGGACAGGTCTGCCCTACGAGCAGTACTTC	CASSPGTGLPYEQYF
TRBV5-1	.	TRBJ1-1	TGCGCCAGCAGCGTCGCAGGAGGGGTGAACACTGAAGCTTTCTTT	CASSVAGGVNTEAFF
TRBV28	.	TRBJ1-2	TGTGCCAGCACCCGAAACCGCGGTAACTATGGCTACACCTTC	CASTRNRGNYGYTF
TRBV9	.	TRBJ1-1	TGTGCCAGCAGCTTCAGGGAGGACACTGAAGCTTTCTTT	CASSFREDTEAFF
TRBV5-8	TRBD1	TRBJ2-2	TGTGCCAGCAGCTTGCAGGGGGCGTGGGCCGGGGAGCTGTTTTTT	CASSLQGAWAGELFF
TRBV7-2	TRBD1	TRBJ2-7	TGTGCCAGCAGCTTGGCCGGGACAGGGGGTTGGGAGCAGTACTTC	CASSLAGTGGWEQYF
TRBV11-3	TRBD2	TRBJ2-1	TGTGCCAGCAGCCCTCGGGAGGGGGATAAAAATGAGCAGTTCTTC	CASSPREGDKNEQFF
TRBV30	TRBD1	TRBJ2-4	TGTGCCTGGAGTGTAGGGACAGGGGGCTTTAAAAACATTCAGTACTTC	CAWSVGTGGFKNIQYF
TRBV2	TRBD2	TRBJ2-7	TGTGCCAGCAAATACTTACTAGCGGGAGTCCCAGACCCCTCCTACGAGCAGTACTTC	CASKYLLAGVPDPSYEQYF
TRBV9	.	TRBJ2-7	TGTGCCAGCAGCGTCTCGACAAGTATCTCCTACGAGCAGTACTTC	CASSVSTSISYEQYF
TRBV7-6	.	TRBJ1-2	TGTGCCAGCAGCGGGGGAGGTGTGGGTAACTATGGCTACACCTTC	CASSGGGVGNYGYTF
TRBV19	.	TRBJ1-5	TGTGCCAGTAGTAGGGATGACAGTGTACCTTGGGGTCAGCCCCAGCATTTT	CASSRDDSVPWGQPQHF
TRBV11-3	TRBD2	TRBJ2-1	TGTGCCAGCAGCCGTACTAGCGGAGGGTACAATGAGCAGTTCTTC	CASSRTSGGYNEQFF
TRBV5-6	.	TRBJ2-4	TGTGCCAGCAGCTTGGACGGTGCCAAAAACATTCAGTACTTC	CASSLDGAKNIQYF
TRBV30	.	TRBJ1-6	TGTGCCTGGAGTAACGGACAGCAGGCTCGCGATTCACCCCTCCACTTT	CAWSNGQQARDSPLHF
TRBV2	.	TRBJ1-4	TGTGCCAGCACCCTATTTAATGAAAAACTGTTTTTT	CASTLFNEKLFF
TRBV6-6	.	TRBJ1-4	TGTGCCAGCAGGACCCCAGAGGCTAATGAAAAACTGTTTTTT	CASRTPEANEKLFF
TRBV4-1	TRBD2	TRBJ2-7	TGCGCCAGCAGCCAAGGCCGCGGGAGCTCCTACGAGCAGTACTTC	CASSQGRGSSYEQYF
TRBV6-5	TRBD1	TRBJ1-2	TGTGCCAGCAGTTACGATATAGGGGGCGCTGGTGGCTACACCTTC	CASSYDIGGAGGYTF
TRBV2	.	TRBJ2-2	TGTGCCAGCCAGGGGGGTCCCGGGGAGCTGTTTTTT	CASQGGPGELFF
TRBV6-1	TRBD2	TRBJ2-5	TGTGCCAGCAGTGAAGGGGTTTCTAGCGGGGGAGCCGAGACCCAGTACTTC	CASSEGVSSGGAETQYF
TRBV15	.	TRBJ2-5	TGTGCCACCAGCAGAAACAGACGGTACCAAGAGACCCAGTACTTC	CATSRNRRYQETQYF
TRBV27	TRBD2	TRBJ2-3	TGTGCCAGCAGTTTGGGACTAGCGGGAGCCCCCGCAGATACGCAGTATTTT	CASSLGLAGAPADTQYF
TRBV5-6	TRBD2	TRBJ2-1	TGTGCCAGCAGCTTGGAACTAGCGGCCTCCCAGGGTGAGCAGTTCTTC	CASSLELAASQGEQFF